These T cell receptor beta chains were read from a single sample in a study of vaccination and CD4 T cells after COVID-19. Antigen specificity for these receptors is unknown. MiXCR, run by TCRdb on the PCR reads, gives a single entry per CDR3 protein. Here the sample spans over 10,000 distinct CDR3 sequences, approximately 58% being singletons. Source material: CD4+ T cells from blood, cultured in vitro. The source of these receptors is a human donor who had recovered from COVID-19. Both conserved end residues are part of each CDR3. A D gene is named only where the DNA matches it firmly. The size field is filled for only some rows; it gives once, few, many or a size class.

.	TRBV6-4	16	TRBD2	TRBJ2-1	CASSPQGRSGRGEQFF	TGTGCCAGCTCCCCCCAGGGGAGGTCCGGGAGGGGTGAGCAGTTCTTC
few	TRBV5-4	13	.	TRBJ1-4	CASRSGIDEKLFF	TGTGCCTCCCGGAGCGGCATTGATGAAAAACTGTTTTTT
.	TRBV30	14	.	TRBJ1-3	CAWSLPRGLNTIYF	TGTGCCTGGAGCCTCCCGCGAGGGTTGAACACCATATATTTT
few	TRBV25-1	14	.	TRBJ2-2	CASSDERAPGELFF	TGTGCCAGCAGCGATGAGAGGGCCCCCGGGGAGCTGTTTTTT
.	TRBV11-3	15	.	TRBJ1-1	CASSFNELGWSTAFF	TGTGCCAGCAGCTTTAACGAGTTGGGTTGGTCGACGGCTTTCTTT
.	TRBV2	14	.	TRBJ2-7	CASRWTVLSYEQYF	TGTGCCAGCAGGTGGACCGTGCTCTCCTACGAGCAGTACTTC
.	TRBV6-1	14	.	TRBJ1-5	CASSPLISNQPQHF	TGTGCCAGCAGCCCCCTCATAAGCAATCAGCCCCAGCATTTT
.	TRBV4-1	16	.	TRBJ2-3	CASSQDRDASTDTQYF	TGCGCCAGCAGCCAAGACCGGGACGCAAGCACAGATACGCAGTATTTT
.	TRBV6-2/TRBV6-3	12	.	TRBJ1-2	CASSATGSGYTF	TGTGCCAGCAGTGCTACAGGGTCCGGCTACACCTTC
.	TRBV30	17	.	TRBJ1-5	CAWSVAGRGRINQPQHF	TGTGCCTGGAGTGTTGCAGGCCGGGGACGGATAAATCAGCCCCAGCATTTT
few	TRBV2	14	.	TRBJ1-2	CASSELGLNYGYTF	TGTGCCAGCAGTGAATTGGGGTTAAACTATGGCTACACCTTC
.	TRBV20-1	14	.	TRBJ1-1	CSARKGSLNTEAFF	TGCAGTGCTAGAAAAGGGAGCTTAAACACTGAAGCTTTCTTT
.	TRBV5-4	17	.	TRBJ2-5	CASSSEGWGSLQETQYF	TGTGCCAGCAGCTCGGAGGGTTGGGGGAGCCTCCAAGAGACCCAGTACTTC
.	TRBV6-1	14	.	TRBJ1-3	CASSGPRSGNTIYF	TGTGCCAGCAGTGGACCGCGCTCTGGAAACACCATATATTTT
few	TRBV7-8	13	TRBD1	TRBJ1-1	CASSRDRGLEAFF	TGTGCCAGCAGCCGTGACAGGGGTCTTGAAGCTTTCTTT
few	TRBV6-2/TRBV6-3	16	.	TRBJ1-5	CASTKWGGGGNQPQHF	TGTGCCAGCACCAAATGGGGGGGCGGAGGGAATCAGCCCCAGCATTTT
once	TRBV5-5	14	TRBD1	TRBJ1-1	CASSLGTANTEAFF	TGTGCCAGCAGCTTAGGGACAGCCAACACTGAAGCTTTCTTT
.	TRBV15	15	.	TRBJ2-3	CAISRDRTSTDTQYF	TGTGCCATCAGCAGGGACCGCACTAGCACAGATACGCAGTATTTT
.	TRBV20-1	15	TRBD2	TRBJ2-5	CSARDSGLAGETQYF	TGCAGTGCTAGAGACTCAGGACTAGCAGGAGAGACCCAGTACTTC
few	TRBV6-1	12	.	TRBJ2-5	CASSRTEETQYF	TGTGCCAGCAGTCGGACAGAGGAGACCCAGTACTTC
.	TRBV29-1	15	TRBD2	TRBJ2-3	CSVEDRVAGVDTQYF	TGCAGCGTTGAAGATAGGGTAGCGGGAGTAGATACGCAGTATTTT
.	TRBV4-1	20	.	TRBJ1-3	CASSQGGVRESRISGNTIYF	TGCGCCAGCAGCCAAGGAGGAGTCCGGGAGTCCCGTATCTCTGGAAACACCATATATTTT
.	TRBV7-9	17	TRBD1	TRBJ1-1	CASSQPGQGLMNTEAFF	TGTGCCAGCAGCCAACCGGGACAGGGACTCATGAACACTGAAGCTTTCTTT
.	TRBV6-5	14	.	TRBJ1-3	CASSYGVSGNTIYF	TGTGCCAGCAGTTACGGTGTGTCTGGAAACACCATATATTTT
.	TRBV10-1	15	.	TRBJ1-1	CASSGHRVGHTEAFF	TGCGCCAGCAGTGGACACAGGGTAGGCCACACTGAAGCTTTCTTT
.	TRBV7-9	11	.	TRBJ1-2	CASSFTGSYTF	TGTGCCAGCAGCTTTACTGGCAGCTACACCTTC
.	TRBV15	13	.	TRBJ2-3	CATSRDPPDTQYF	TGTGCCACCAGCAGAGATCCCCCCGATACGCAGTATTTT
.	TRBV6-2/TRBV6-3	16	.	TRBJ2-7	CASRSQTQALTYEQYF	TGTGCCAGCAGGTCGCAGACCCAGGCCCTGACCTACGAGCAGTACTTC
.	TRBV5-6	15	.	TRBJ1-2	CASIAGGRSFYGYTF	TGTGCCAGCATCGCTGGAGGCAGGTCGTTCTATGGCTACACCTTC
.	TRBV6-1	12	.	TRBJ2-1	CATSRTYNEQFF	TGTGCCACCAGTCGGACTTATAATGAGCAGTTCTTC
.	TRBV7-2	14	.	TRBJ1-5	CASSLARAQEPQHF	TGTGCCAGCAGCTTAGCCCGGGCCCAGGAGCCCCAGCATTTT